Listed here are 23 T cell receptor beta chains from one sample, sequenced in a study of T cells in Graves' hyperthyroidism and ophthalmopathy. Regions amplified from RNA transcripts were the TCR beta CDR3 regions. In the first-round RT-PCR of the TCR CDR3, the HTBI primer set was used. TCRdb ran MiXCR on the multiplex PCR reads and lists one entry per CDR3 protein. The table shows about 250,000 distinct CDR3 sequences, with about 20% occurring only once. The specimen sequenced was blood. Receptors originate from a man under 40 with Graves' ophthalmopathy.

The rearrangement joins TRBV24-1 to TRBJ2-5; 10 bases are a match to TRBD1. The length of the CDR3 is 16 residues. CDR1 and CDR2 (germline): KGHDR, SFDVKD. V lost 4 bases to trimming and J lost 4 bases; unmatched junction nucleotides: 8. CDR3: CATSEGDRGRGETQYF. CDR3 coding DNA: TGTGCCACCAGTGAGGGGGACAGGGGAAGGGGAGAGACCCAGTACTTC.

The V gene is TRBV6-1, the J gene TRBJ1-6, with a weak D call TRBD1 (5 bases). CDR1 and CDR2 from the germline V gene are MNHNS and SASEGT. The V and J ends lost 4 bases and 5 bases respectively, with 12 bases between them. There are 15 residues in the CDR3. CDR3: CASSALGRNNSPLHF. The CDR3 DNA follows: TGTGCCAGCAGTGCCTTGGGACGGAATAATTCACCCCTCCACTTT.

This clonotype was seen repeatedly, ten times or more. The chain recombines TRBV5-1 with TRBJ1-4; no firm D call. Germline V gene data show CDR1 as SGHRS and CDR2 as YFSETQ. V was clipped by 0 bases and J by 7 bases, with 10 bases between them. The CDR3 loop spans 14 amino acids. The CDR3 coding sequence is TGCGCCAGCAGCTTGGAGGCCCGCGGTGAAAAACTGTTTTTT. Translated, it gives CASSLEARGEKLFF.

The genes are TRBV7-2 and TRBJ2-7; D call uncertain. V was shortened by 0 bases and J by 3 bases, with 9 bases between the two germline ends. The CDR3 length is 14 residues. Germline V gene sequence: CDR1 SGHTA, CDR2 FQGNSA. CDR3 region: CASSLASIFYEQYF. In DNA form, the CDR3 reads TGTGCCAGCAGCTTAGCCTCGATCTTCTACGAGCAGTACTTC.

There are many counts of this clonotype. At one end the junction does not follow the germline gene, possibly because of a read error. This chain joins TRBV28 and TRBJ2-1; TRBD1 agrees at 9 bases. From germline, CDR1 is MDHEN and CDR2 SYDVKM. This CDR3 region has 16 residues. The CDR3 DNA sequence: TGTGCCAGCAGTTCGAACAGGGGGCGGATTTACAGTGAGCAGTTCTTC. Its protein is CASSSNRGRIYSEQFF.

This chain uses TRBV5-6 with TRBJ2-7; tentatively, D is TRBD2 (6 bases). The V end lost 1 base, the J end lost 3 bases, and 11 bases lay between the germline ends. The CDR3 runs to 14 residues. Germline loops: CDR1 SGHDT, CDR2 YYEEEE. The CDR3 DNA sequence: TGTGCCAGCAGCTTGAAGGGACTGGACTACGAGCAGTACTTC. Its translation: CASSLKGLDYEQYF.

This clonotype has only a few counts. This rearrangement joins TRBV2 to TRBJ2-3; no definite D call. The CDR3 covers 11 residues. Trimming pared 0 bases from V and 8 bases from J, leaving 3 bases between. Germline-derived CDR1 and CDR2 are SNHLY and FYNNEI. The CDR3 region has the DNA TGTGCCAGCAGTGAAGCTGGTACGCAGTATTTT. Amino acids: CASSEAGTQYF.

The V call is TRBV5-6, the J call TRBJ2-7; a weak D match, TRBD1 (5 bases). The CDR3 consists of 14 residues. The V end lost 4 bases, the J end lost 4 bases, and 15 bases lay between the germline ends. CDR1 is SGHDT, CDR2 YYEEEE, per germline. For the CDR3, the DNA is TGTGCCAGCAGCCTGACTTTAACAGGTTACGAGCAGTACTTC. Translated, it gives CASSLTLTGYEQYF.

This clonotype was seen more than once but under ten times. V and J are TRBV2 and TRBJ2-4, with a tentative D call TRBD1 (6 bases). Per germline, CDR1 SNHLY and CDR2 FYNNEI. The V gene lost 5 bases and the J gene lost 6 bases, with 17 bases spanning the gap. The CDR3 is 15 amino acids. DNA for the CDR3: TGTGCCAGCAGTTACAGGGTGGGGGTGGCAAACATTCAGTACTTC. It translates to CASSYRVGVANIQYF. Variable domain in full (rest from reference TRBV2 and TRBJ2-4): EPEVTQTPSHQVTQMGQEVILRCVPISNHLYFYWYRQILGQKVEFLVSFYNNEISEKSEIFDDQFSVERPDGSNFTLKIRSTKLEDSAMYFCASSYRVGVANIQYFGAGTRLSVL.

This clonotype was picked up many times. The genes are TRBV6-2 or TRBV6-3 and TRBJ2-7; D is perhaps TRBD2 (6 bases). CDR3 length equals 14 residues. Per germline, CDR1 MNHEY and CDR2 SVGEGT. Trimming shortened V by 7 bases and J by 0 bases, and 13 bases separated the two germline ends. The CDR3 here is CASTGGASSYEQYF. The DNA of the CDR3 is TGTGCCAGCACGGGCGGGGCGAGCTCCTACGAGCAGTACTTC.

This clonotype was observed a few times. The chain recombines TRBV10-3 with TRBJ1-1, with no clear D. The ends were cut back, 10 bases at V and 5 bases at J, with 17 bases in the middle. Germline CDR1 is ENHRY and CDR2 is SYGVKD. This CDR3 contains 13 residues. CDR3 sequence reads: CAKRETPGTEAFF. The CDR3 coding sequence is TGTGCCAAGAGGGAGACCCCGGGGACTGAAGCTTTCTTT.

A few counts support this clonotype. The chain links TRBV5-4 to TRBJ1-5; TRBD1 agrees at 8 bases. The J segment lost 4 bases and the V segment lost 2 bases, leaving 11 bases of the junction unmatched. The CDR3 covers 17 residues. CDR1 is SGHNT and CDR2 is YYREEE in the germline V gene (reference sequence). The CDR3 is CASSFQLDRVGNQPQHF. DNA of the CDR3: TGTGCCAGCAGCTTTCAGTTGGACAGGGTTGGGAATCAGCCCCAGCATTTT. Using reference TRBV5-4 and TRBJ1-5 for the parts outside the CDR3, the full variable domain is ETGVTQSPTHLIKTRGQQVTLRCSSQSGHNTVSWYQQALGQGPQFIFQYYREEENGRGNFPPRFSGLQFPNYSSELNVNALELDDSALYLCASSFQLDRVGNQPQHFGDGTRLSIL.

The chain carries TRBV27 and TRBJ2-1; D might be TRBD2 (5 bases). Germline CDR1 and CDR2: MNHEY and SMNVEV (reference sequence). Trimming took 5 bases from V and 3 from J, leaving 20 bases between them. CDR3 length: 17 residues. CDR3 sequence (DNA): TGTGCCAGCAGTCCCACCTTTTCGGGAAACGGCTACAATGAGCAGTTCTTC. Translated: CASSPTFSGNGYNEQFF.

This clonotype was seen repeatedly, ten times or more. CDR3 nucleotides: TGTGCCAGCAGCTCTGCTCTAGGACAGGATCGAACCTACGAGCAGTACTTC. Amino acid sequence: CASSSALGQDRTYEQYF. The chain is built from TRBV2 and TRBJ2-7; TRBD1 aligns across 7 bases. The CDR3 extends over 17 amino acids. Trimming removed 6 bases from V and 2 bases from J; junction bases left unmatched: 16. Germline V gene lookup returns CDR1 SNHLY and CDR2 FYNNEI. Full variable domain (remainder filled in from reference TRBV2 and TRBJ2-7): EPEVTQTPSHQVTQMGQEVILRCVPISNHLYFYWYRQILGQKVEFLVSFYNNEISEKSEIFDDQFSVERPDGSNFTLKIRSTKLEDSAMYFCASSSALGQDRTYEQYFGPGTRLTVT.

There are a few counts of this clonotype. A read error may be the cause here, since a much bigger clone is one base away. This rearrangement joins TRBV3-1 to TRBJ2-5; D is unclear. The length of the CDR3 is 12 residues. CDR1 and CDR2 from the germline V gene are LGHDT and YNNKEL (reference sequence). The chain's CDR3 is CAGSHKQETQYF. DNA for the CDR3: TGTGCCGGCAGCCACAAACAAGAGACCCAGTACTTC.

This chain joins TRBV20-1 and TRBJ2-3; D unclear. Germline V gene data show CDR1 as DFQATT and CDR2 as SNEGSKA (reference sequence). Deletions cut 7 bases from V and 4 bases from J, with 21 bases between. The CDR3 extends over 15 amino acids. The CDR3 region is CSGFSGRGSADTQYF. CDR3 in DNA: TGCAGTGGTTTTTCAGGCCGCGGTAGTGCAGATACGCAGTATTTT.

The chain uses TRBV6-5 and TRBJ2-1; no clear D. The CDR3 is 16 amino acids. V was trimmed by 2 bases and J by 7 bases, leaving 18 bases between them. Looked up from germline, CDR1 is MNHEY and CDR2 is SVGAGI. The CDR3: CASSYDRALGGNEQFF. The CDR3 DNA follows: TGTGCCAGCAGTTACGACCGGGCACTGGGCGGTAATGAGCAGTTCTTC.

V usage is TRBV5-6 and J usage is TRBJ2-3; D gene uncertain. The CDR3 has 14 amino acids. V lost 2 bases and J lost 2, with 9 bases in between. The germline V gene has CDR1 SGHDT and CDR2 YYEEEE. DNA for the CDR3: TGTGCCAGCAGCTTCGGCTCGGACACAGATACGCAGTATTTT. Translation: CASSFGSDTDTQYF.

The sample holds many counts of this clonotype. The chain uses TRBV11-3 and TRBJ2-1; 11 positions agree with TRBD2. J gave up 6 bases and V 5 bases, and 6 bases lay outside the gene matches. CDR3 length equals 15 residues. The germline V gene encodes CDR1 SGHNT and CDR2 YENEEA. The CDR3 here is CASSGQTSGSNEQFF. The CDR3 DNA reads TGTGCCAGCAGCGGCCAAACTAGCGGGAGCAATGAGCAGTTCTTC.

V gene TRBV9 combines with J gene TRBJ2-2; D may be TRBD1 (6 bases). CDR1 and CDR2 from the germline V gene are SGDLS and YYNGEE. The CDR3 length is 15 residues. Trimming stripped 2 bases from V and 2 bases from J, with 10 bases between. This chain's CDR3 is CASSVDSPNTGELFF. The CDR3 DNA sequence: TGTGCCAGCAGCGTGGACAGCCCTAACACCGGGGAGCTGTTTTTT.

The CDR3 spells CASSIAGVPAGELFF. CDR3 DNA sequence: TGTGCCAGTAGTATAGCGGGAGTCCCCGCCGGGGAGCTGTTTTTT. This chain links TRBV19 with TRBJ2-2, with D perhaps TRBD2 (6 bases). The V end lost 1 base, the J end lost 6 bases, and 12 bases lay between the germline ends. This CDR3 region has 15 residues. CDR1 is LNHDA and CDR2 is SQIVND in the germline V gene (reference sequence).

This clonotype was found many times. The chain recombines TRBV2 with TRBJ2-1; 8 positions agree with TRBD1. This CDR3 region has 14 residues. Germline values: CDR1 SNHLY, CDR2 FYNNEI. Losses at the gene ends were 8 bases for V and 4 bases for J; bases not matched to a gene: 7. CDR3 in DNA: TGTGCCAGCGGGCGGGACAGGACATACAATGAGCAGTTCTTC. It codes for CASGRDRTYNEQFF.

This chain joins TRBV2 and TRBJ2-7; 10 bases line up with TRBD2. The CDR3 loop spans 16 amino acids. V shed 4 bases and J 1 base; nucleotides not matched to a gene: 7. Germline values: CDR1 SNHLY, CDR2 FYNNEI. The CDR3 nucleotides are TGTGCCAGCAGTGCCCTTAGCGGGAGGCCTTCCTACGAGCAGTACTTC. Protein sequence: CASSALSGRPSYEQYF. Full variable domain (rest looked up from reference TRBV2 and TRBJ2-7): EPEVTQTPSHQVTQMGQEVILRCVPISNHLYFYWYRQILGQKVEFLVSFYNNEISEKSEIFDDQFSVERPDGSNFTLKIRSTKLEDSAMYFCASSALSGRPSYEQYFGPGTRLTVT.